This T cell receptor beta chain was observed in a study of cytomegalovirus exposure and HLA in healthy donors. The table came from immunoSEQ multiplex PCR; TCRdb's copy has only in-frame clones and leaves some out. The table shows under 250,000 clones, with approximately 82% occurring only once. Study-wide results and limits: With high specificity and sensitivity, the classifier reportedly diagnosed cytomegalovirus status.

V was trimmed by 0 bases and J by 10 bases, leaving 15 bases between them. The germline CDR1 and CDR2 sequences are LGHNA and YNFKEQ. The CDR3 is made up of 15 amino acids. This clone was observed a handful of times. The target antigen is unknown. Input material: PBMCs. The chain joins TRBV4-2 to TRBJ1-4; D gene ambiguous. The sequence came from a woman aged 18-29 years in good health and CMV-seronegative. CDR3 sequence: CASSQDHRVRGKLFF. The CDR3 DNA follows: TGTGCCAGCAGCCAAGATCATCGCGTTCGGGGAAAACTGTTTTTT.